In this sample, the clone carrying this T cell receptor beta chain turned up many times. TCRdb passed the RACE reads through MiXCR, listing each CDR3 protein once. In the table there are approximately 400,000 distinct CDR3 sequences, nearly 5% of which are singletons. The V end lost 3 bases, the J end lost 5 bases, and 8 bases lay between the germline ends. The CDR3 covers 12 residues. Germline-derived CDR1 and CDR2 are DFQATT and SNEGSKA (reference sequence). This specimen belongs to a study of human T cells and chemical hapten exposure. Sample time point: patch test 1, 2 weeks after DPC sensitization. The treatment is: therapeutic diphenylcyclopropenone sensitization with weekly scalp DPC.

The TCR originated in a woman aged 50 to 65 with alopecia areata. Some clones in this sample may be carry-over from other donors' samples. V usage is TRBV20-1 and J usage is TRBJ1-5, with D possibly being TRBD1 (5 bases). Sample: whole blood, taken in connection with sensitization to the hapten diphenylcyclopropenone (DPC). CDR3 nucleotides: TGCAGTGCTAGCAGGGACGATCAGCCCCAGCATTTT. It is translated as CSASRDDQPQHF.